This T cell receptor beta chain was identified during a study of blood T cell repertoires in COVID-19. About the study: From T cells, B-cell-depleted T cells, or PBMCs came the material, which was cDNA or gDNA.

As originally analysed: It was from reference gene primer amplification that nucleated cell counts were estimated. Produced via immunoSEQ multiplex PCR; TCRdb's table is partial and in-frame only. V and J calls and clone size are those listed in that table; D and trimming were worked out from the DNA. The sample includes tens of thousands of clones, approximately 86% of them seen just once. The CDR3 spans 13 residues. Germline values: CDR1 LGHNT, CDR2 FRNRAP. V gave up 5 bases and J gave up 8 bases; unmatched junction bases: 5. Sequenced sample: peripheral blood. The receptor was isolated from a man aged 65 to 85 with acute or convalescent COVID-19. The V call is TRBV12-5, the J call TRBJ1-4, with 7 bases matching TRBD1. The DNA for the CDR3 is TGTGCTAGTGGTCCTTCGGACAGGGAAAAACTGTTTTTT. Its protein product is CASGPSDREKLFF.